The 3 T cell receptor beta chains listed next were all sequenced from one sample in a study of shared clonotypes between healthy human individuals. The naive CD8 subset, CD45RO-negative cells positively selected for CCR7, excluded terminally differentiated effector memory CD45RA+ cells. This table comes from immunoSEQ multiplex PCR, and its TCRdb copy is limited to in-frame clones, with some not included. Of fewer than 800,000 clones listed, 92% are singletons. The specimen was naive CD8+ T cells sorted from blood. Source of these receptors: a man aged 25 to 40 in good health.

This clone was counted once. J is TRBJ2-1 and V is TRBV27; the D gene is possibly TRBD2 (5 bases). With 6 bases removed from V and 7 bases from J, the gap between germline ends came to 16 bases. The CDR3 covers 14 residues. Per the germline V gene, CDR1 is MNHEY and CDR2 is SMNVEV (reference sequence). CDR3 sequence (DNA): TGTGCCAGCAGCCCGGGAAATGGTGGGAATGAGCAGTTCTTC. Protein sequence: CASSPGNGGNEQFF.

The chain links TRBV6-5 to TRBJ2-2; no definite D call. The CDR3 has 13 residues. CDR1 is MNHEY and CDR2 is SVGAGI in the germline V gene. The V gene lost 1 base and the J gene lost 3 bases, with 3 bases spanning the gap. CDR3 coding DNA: TGTGCCAGCAGTTACTTTCACACCGGGGAGCTGTTTTTT. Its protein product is CASSYFHTGELFF.

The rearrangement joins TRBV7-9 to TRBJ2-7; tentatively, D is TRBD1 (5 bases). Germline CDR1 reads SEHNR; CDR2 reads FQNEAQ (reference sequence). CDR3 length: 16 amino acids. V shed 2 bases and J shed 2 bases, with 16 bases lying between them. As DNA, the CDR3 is TGTGCCAGCAGCTTATTTACGACAGCCAGCACCTACGAGCAGTACTTC. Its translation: CASSLFTTASTYEQYF.